The next 20 T cell receptor beta chains were all read from a single sample in a study of blood T cell repertoires in COVID-19 (dated by TCRdb to 2018 to 2021). Library prep was done by the immunoSEQ multiplex PCR assay. TCRdb's version of the immuneACCESS table is confined to in-frame rearrangements and falls short of the full clone set. An unresolved V gene accounts for under half of the shortfall where checked; the remainder is of unknown origin. Within this sample are tens of thousands of clones, with 65% to 80% of them counted one time only. The top ten clonotypes cover about 20% of the sample. Sequencing was carried out using peripheral blood. The receptors stem from a young man with COVID-19, enrolled during active disease.

The chain employs TRBV29-1 and TRBJ1-5; 9 nucleotides match TRBD1. The CDR3 has 14 residues. Germline lookup yields CDR1 SQVTM and CDR2 ANQGSEA. The trim removed 6 bases at V and 7 bases at J, leaving 10 bases unmatched. The CDR3 DNA reads as TGCAGCGTCCGAACAGGGGGCGCGGGCCAGCCCCAGCATTTT. This encodes CSVRTGGAGQPQHF. Full variable domain (rest looked up from reference TRBV29-1 and TRBJ1-5): SAVISQKPSRDICQRGTSLTIQCQVDSQVTMMFWYRQQPGQSLTLIATANQGSEATYESGFVIDKFPISRPNLTFSTLTVSNMSPEDSSIYLCSVRTGGAGQPQHFGDGTRLSIL.

The chain employs TRBV11-3 and TRBJ2-3; 8 positions match TRBD2. The germline V gene has CDR1 SGHNT and CDR2 YENEEA. J lost 0 bases, V lost 1 base, and 9 bases had no gene match. This CDR3 has 18 amino acids. The CDR3 nucleotides read TGTGCCAGCAGCTTAGCAGCGGGAGTCCAACCTAGCACAGATACGCAGTATTTT. Amino acid sequence: CASSLAAGVQPSTDTQYF.

The V call is TRBV7-3, the J call TRBJ2-6; D is possibly TRBD2 (6 bases). The CDR3 is made up of 19 amino acids. Germline CDR1 is SGHTA and CDR2 is FQGTGA. Deletions cut 1 base from V and 3 bases from J, with 19 bases between. The CDR3 is CASSLNGRELPSGANVLTF. As DNA, the CDR3 is TGTGCCAGCAGCTTAAATGGACGGGAGCTTCCAAGTGGGGCCAACGTCCTGACTTTC.

This clone was seen a handful of times. The J gene is TRBJ2-1, the V gene TRBV28; possible D gene TRBD1, 6 bases. V was pared by 10 bases and J by 4 bases, with 14 bases between. The CDR3 extends over 13 amino acids. Germline loops: CDR1 MDHEN, CDR2 SYDVKM. Here the CDR3 reads CATLRDTYNEQFF. For the CDR3, the DNA is TGTGCCACCCTCCGGGACACATACAATGAGCAGTTCTTC.

On this clone itself: At one of its ends the junction is not consistent with the germline gene, which may arise from a read error. The chain carries TRBV3-1 (or the pseudogene TRBV3-2) and TRBJ2-5; TRBD2 agrees at 11 bases. This CDR3 is 16 amino acids long. Germline-derived CDR1 and CDR2 are LGHDT and YNNKEL (reference sequence). CDR3 sequence: CASSQFNPGTSGELDF. CDR3 bases: TGTGCCAGCAGCCAATTCAACCCCGGGACTAGCGGCGAATTGGACTTC.

The chain couples TRBV24-1 to TRBJ2-5; no clear D gene. Per germline, CDR1 KGHDR and CDR2 SFDVKD. The CDR3 is 16 amino acids. V lost 3 bases and J 4 bases, leaving 17 bases between the germline ends. This chain's CDR3 is CATSDPLSWSGETQYF. DNA for the CDR3: TGTGCCACCAGTGATCCGTTATCGTGGTCAGGAGAGACCCAGTACTTC.

This chain connects TRBV12-2 to TRBJ2-1; the D segment call TRBD2 is taken from the table without a DNA check. TRBV12-2 is given as a pseudogene. This CDR3 is built from 15 residues. The CDR3 reads CASRHAGGVTNEQFF. The CDR3 DNA reads TGTGCAAGTCGCCACGCGGGGGGCGTAACCAATGAGCAGTTCTTC.

The chain links TRBV9 to TRBJ2-7; weak D call: TRBD1 (6 bases). The CDR3 runs to 15 residues. The germline V gene has CDR1 SGDLS and CDR2 YYNGEE. Trimming took off 4 bases at V and 0 bases at J, with 14 bases between the two ends. The CDR3 sequence is CASSLDGGHSYEQYF. CDR3 DNA: TGTGCCAGCAGCCTCGATGGGGGCCACTCCTACGAGCAGTACTTC.

The rearrangement links TRBV7-9 to TRBJ2-2; 12 bases are a match to TRBD2. V lost 6 bases to trimming and J lost 1 base; unmatched junction nucleotides: 3. Germline V gene data show CDR1 as SEHNR and CDR2 as FQNEAQ (reference sequence). CDR3 length: 16 residues. DNA of the CDR3: TGTGCCAGCAGTCGACTAGCGGGAGTGAACACCGGGGAGCTGTTTTTT. Translated, it gives CASSRLAGVNTGELFF.

The chain has TRBV6-5 and TRBJ2-7; TRBD2 is a possible D gene (6 bases). V lost 0 bases and J 7 bases, leaving 13 bases between the germline ends. The CDR3 sequence is 14 residues long. The germline gives CDR1 MNHEY, CDR2 SVGAGI. The DNA of the CDR3 is TGTGCCAGCAGTTACTCAGACTACGGAGGGGAGCAGTACTTC. It translates to CASSYSDYGGEQYF.

Written as DNA, the CDR3 is TGTGCCAGCACCGCGCCCGGGACAGATGACAATGAGCAGTTCTTC. This codes for CASTAPGTDDNEQFF. V usage is TRBV21-1 and J usage is TRBJ2-1; the table names TRBD1, a call not compared with the DNA. TRBV21-1 is deemed a pseudogene. The CDR3 loop spans 15 amino acids.

The chain couples TRBV4-1 to TRBJ1-1; D remains unclear. Trimming shortened V by 11 bases and J by 0 bases, and 13 bases separated the two germline ends. The CDR3 contains 13 residues. The germline gives CDR1 MGHRA, CDR2 YSYEKL. The CDR3 DNA follows: TGCGCCGGGAGGTCATCCATGAACACTGAAGCTTTCTTT. Amino acid sequence: CAGRSSMNTEAFF.

The chain uses TRBV5-1 and TRBJ1-1, with D perhaps TRBD1 (6 bases). Trimming took 3 bases from V and 6 from J, leaving 21 bases between them. Germline lookup yields CDR1 SGHRS and CDR2 YFSETQ. The CDR3 has 16 amino acids. In nucleotides, the CDR3 is TGCGCCAGCAGCTACCGCGGGGGCGGGATAGGGTCTGAAGCTTTCTTT. Its translation is CASSYRGGGIGSEAFF.

The V call is TRBV19, the J call TRBJ2-5; 9 bases are a match to TRBD2. Germline V gives CDR1 LNHDA, CDR2 SQIVND (reference sequence). V shed 2 bases, J shed 3 bases, and the junction held 4 bases outside the gene matches. The CDR3 covers 15 residues. CDR3 in DNA: TGTGCCAGTAGTATAAGGGCTAGCGGGAAAGAGACCCAGTACTTC. Translating gives CASSIRASGKETQYF. The variable domain in full, completed from reference TRBV19 and TRBJ2-5, reads DGGITQSPKYLFRKEGQNVTLSCEQNLNHDAMYWYRQDPGQGLRLIYYSQIVNDFQKGDIAEGYSVSREKKESFPLTVTSAQKNPTAFYLCASSIRASGKETQYFGPGTRLLVL.

J is TRBJ1-6 and V is TRBV6-5, with D perhaps TRBD1 (5 bases). The CDR3 runs to 15 residues. Per germline, CDR1 MNHEY and CDR2 SVGAGI. The ends were cut back, 2 bases at V and 5 bases at J, with 10 bases in the middle. CDR3 residues: CASSYRGDDNSPLHF. CDR3 in DNA: TGTGCCAGCAGTTACCGGGGGGATGATAATTCACCCCTCCACTTT.

This chain connects TRBV9 to TRBJ2-2; 9 nucleotides line up with TRBD2. Trimming took 0 bases from V and 1 from J; bases not matched to a gene: 1. Germline loops: CDR1 SGDLS, CDR2 YYNGEE. This CDR3 is 16 amino acids long. The CDR3 DNA follows: TGTGCCAGCAGCGTAGCTAGCGGGATGAACACCGGGGAGCTGTTTTTT. As protein: CASSVASGMNTGELFF.

The chain carries TRBV9 and TRBJ2-7; TRBD2 matches at 10 bases. This CDR3 spans 16 amino acids. Germline V gives CDR1 SGDLS, CDR2 YYNGEE. V trimming: 0 bases; J trimming: 6 bases; junction bases outside the gene matches: 9. This CDR3 reads CASSVGEAGGPGEQYF. The CDR3 DNA is TGTGCCAGCAGCGTAGGAGAAGCGGGAGGGCCTGGCGAGCAGTACTTC.

CDR3 nucleotide sequence: TGTGCCAGCAGCTCTTGGGCAGCTTTCAATCAGCCCCAGCATTTT. Its translation is CASSSWAAFNQPQHF. The chain combines TRBV7-2 with TRBJ1-5; D gene uncertain. Germline V lookup: CDR1 SGHTA, CDR2 FQGNSA. The CDR3 is 15 residues long. V was shortened by 4 bases and J by 3 bases, with 13 bases between the two germline ends.

V usage is TRBV28 and J usage is TRBJ1-1, with 8 bases aligning to TRBD1. The CDR3 extends over 15 amino acids. Germline trimming cut 1 base from V and 7 bases from J; bases unmatched to any gene: 8. Looked up from germline, CDR1 is MDHEN and CDR2 is SYDVKM. CDR3 coding DNA: TGTGCCAGCAGTTTATTGCCGGACAGGGCTTTTGAAGCTTTCTTT. Translated: CASSLLPDRAFEAFF.

This chain connects TRBV6-5 to TRBJ1-1; D call uncertain. From germline, CDR1 is MNHEY and CDR2 SVGAGI. Trimming took off 2 bases at V and 1 base at J, with 8 bases between the two ends. This CDR3 comprises 14 residues. The DNA for the CDR3 is TGTGCCAGCAGTTACAACAGTCAGAACACTGAAGCTTTCTTT. Translated, it gives CASSYNSQNTEAFF.